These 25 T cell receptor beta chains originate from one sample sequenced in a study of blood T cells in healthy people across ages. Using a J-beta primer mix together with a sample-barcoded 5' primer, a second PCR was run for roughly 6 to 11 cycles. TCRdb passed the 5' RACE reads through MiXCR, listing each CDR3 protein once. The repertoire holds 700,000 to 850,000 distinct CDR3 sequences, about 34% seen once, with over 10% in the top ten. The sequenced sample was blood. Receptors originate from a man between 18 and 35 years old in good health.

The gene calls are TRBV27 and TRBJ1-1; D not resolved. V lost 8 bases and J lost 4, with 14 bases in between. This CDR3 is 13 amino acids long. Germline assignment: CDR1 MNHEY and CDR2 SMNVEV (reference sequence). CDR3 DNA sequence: TGTGCCAGCGGTTGGGGTTGGGGCACTGAAGCTTTCTTT. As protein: CASGWGWGTEAFF.

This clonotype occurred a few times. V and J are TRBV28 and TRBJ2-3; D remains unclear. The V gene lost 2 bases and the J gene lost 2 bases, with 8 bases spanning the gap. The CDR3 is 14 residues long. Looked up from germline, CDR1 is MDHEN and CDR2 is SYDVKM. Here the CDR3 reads CASSLGVLTDTQYF. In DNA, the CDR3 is TGTGCCAGCAGTTTAGGGGTCCTCACAGATACGCAGTATTTT. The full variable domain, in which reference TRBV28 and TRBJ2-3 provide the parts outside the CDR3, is DVKVTQSSRYLVKRTGEKVFLECVQDMDHENMFWYRQDPGLGLRLIYFSYDVKMKEKGDIPEGYSVSREKKERFSLILESASTNQTSMYLCASSLGVLTDTQYFGPGTRLTVL.

The CDR3 region has the DNA TGTGCCAGCAGCTCCCCCCTCACAGATACGCAGTATTTT. Encoded protein: CASSSPLTDTQYF. V gene TRBV7-9 combines with J gene TRBJ2-3; D unclear. V gave up 4 bases and J gave up 2 bases, with 7 bases separating them. Germline V gene data show CDR1 as SEHNR and CDR2 as FQNEAQ (reference sequence). This CDR3 region has 13 residues.

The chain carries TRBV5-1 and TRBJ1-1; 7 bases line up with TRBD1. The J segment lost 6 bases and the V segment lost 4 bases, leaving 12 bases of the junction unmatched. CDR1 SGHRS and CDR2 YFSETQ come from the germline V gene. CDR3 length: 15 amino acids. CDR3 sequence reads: CASSSTGVRISEAFF. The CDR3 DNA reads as TGCGCCAGCAGCAGCACAGGGGTCAGGATATCTGAAGCTTTCTTT.

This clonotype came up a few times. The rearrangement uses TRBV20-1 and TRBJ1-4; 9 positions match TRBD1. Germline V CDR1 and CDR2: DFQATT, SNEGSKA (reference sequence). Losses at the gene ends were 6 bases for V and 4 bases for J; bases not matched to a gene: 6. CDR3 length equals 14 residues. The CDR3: CSAEPGQGNEKLFF. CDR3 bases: TGCAGTGCAGAGCCGGGACAGGGTAATGAAAAACTGTTTTTT.

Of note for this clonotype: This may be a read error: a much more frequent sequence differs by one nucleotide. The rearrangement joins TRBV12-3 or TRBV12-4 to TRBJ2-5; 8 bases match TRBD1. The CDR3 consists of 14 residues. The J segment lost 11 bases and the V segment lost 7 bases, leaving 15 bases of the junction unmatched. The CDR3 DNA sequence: TGTGCCAGCACCAGACCTATTACAGGGGGAGAGCAGTACTTC. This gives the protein CASTRPITGGEQYF.

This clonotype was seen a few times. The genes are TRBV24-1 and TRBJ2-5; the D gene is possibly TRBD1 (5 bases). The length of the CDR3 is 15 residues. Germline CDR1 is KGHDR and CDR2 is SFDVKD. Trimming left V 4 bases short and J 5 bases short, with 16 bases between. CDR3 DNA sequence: TGTGCCACCAGTGACGGACACCGCCTCATGGAGACCCAGTACTTC. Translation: CATSDGHRLMETQYF.

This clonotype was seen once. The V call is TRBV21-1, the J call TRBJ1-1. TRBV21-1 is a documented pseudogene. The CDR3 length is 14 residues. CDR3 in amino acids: CASSKVTGNTEAFF. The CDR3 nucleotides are TGTGCCAGCAGCAAAGTAACGGGTAACACTGAAGCTTTCTTT.

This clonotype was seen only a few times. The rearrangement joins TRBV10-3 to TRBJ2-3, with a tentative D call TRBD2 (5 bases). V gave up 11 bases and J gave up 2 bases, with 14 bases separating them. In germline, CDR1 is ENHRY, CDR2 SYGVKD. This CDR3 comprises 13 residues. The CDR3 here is CAHREGYTDTQYF. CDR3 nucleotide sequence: TGTGCCCACCGGGAAGGTTACACAGATACGCAGTATTTT.

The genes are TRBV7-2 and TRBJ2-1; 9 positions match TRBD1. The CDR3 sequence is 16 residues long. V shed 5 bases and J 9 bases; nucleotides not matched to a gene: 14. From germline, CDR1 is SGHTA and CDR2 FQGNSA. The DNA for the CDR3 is TGTGCCAGCAGCCCCCTACCGGGACAGGGATTTGGTGAGCAGTTCTTC. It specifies CASSPLPGQGFGEQFF.

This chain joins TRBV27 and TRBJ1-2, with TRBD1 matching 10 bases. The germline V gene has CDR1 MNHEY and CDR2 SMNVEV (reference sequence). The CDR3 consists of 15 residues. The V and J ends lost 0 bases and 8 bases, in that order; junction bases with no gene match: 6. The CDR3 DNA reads TGTGCCAGCAGTTTATCCCCTGACAGGGGGCGAGGCTACACCTTC. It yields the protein CASSLSPDRGRGYTF.

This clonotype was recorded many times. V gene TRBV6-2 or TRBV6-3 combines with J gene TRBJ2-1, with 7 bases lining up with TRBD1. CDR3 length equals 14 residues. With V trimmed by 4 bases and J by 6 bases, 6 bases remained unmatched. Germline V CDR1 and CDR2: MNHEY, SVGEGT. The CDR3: CASSSNSGGNEQFF. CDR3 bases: TGTGCCAGCAGTTCAAACTCAGGGGGCAATGAGCAGTTCTTC.

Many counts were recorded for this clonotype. The CDR3 DNA is TGTGCCAGCAGTTTATGGGGACAGCAAGAGACCCAGTACTTC. Amino acids: CASSLWGQQETQYF. The J gene is TRBJ2-5, the V gene TRBV12-3 or TRBV12-4; TRBD1 agrees at 7 bases. This CDR3 region has 14 residues. The trim removed 2 bases at V and 2 bases at J, leaving 2 bases unmatched.

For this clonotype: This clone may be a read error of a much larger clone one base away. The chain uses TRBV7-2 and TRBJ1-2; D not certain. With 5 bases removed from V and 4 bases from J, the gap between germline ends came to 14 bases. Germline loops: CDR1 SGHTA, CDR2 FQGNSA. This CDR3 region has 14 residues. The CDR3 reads CASSVEPGSYGYTF. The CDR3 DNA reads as TGTGCCAGCAGCGTAGAGCCCGGCAGCTATGGCTACACCTTC.

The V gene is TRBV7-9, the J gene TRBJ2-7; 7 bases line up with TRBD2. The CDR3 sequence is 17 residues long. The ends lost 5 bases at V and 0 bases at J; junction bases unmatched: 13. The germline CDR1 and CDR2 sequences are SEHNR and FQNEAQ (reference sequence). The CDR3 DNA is TGTGCCAGCAGCAAACCCGGGAGGACCCCTACCTCCTACGAGCAGTACTTC. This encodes CASSKPGRTPTSYEQYF.

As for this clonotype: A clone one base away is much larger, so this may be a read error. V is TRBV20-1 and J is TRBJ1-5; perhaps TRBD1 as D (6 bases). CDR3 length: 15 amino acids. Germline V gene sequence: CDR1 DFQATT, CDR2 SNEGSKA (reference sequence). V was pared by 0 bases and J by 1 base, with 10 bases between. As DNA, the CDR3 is TGCAGTGCTAGAGAGGCAGGGGAGAGCAATCAGCCCCAGCATTTT. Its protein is CSAREAGESNQPQHF.

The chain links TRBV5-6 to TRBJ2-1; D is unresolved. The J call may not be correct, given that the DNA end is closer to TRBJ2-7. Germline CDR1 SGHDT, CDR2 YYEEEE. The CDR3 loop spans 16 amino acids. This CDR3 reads CASNAAGYSSYNEQYF. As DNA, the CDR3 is TGTGCCAGCAATGCGGCCGGGTATAGCTCCTACAATGAGCAGTACTTC.

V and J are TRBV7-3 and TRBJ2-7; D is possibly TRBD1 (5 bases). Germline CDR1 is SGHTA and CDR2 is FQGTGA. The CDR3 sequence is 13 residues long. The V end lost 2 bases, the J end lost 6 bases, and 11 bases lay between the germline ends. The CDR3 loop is CASSLFRGGEQYF. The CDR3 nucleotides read TGTGCCAGCAGCTTATTTAGGGGCGGCGAGCAGTACTTC.

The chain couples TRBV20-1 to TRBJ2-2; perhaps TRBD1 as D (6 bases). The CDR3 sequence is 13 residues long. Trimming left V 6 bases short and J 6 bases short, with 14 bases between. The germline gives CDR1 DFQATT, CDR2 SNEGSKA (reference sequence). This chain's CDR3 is CSALYRAPGELFF. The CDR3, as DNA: TGCAGTGCCCTGTACAGGGCCCCCGGGGAGCTGTTTTTT.

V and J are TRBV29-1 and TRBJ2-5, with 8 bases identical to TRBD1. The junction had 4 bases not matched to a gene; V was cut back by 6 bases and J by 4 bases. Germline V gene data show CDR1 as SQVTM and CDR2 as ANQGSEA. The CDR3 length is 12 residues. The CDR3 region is CSVGGQAETQYF. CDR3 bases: TGCAGCGTGGGGGGACAGGCAGAGACCCAGTACTTC. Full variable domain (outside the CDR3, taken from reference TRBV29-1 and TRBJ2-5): SAVISQKPSRDICQRGTSLTIQCQVDSQVTMMFWYRQQPGQSLTLIATANQGSEATYESGFVIDKFPISRPNLTFSTLTVSNMSPEDSSIYLCSVGGQAETQYFGPGTRLLVL.

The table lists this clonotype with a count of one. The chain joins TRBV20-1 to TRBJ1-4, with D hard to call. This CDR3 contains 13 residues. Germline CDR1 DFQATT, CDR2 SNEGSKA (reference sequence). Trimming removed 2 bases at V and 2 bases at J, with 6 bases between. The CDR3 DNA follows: TGCAGTGCTAGAATGAGCACTAATGAAAAACTGTTTTTT. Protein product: CSARMSTNEKLFF.

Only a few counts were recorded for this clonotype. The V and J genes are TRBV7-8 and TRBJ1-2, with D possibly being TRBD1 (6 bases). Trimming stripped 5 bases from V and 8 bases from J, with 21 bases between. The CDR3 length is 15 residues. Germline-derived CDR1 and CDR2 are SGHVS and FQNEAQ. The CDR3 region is CASSPMSYDRQGYTF. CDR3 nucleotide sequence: TGTGCCAGCAGCCCAATGAGCTATGACAGGCAGGGCTACACCTTC.

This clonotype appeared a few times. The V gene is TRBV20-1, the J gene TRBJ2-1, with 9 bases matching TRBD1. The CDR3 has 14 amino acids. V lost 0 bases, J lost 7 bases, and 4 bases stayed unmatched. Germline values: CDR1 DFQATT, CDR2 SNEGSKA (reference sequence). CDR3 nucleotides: TGCAGTGCTAGAGATTGGACAGGGGTTAATGAGCAGTTCTTC. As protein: CSARDWTGVNEQFF.

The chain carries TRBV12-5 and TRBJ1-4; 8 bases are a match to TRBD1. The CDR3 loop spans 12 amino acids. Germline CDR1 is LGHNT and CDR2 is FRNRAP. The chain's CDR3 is CGPGTGNEKLFF. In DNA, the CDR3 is TGTGGACCCGGGACAGGAAATGAAAAACTGTTTTTT.

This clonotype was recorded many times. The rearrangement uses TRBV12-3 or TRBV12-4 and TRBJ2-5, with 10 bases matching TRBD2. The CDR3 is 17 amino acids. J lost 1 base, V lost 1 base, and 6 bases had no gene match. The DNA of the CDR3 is TGTGCCAGCAGTTTAGTCGCGGGACTAGCGACCCAAGAGACCCAGTACTTC. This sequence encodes CASSLVAGLATQETQYF.